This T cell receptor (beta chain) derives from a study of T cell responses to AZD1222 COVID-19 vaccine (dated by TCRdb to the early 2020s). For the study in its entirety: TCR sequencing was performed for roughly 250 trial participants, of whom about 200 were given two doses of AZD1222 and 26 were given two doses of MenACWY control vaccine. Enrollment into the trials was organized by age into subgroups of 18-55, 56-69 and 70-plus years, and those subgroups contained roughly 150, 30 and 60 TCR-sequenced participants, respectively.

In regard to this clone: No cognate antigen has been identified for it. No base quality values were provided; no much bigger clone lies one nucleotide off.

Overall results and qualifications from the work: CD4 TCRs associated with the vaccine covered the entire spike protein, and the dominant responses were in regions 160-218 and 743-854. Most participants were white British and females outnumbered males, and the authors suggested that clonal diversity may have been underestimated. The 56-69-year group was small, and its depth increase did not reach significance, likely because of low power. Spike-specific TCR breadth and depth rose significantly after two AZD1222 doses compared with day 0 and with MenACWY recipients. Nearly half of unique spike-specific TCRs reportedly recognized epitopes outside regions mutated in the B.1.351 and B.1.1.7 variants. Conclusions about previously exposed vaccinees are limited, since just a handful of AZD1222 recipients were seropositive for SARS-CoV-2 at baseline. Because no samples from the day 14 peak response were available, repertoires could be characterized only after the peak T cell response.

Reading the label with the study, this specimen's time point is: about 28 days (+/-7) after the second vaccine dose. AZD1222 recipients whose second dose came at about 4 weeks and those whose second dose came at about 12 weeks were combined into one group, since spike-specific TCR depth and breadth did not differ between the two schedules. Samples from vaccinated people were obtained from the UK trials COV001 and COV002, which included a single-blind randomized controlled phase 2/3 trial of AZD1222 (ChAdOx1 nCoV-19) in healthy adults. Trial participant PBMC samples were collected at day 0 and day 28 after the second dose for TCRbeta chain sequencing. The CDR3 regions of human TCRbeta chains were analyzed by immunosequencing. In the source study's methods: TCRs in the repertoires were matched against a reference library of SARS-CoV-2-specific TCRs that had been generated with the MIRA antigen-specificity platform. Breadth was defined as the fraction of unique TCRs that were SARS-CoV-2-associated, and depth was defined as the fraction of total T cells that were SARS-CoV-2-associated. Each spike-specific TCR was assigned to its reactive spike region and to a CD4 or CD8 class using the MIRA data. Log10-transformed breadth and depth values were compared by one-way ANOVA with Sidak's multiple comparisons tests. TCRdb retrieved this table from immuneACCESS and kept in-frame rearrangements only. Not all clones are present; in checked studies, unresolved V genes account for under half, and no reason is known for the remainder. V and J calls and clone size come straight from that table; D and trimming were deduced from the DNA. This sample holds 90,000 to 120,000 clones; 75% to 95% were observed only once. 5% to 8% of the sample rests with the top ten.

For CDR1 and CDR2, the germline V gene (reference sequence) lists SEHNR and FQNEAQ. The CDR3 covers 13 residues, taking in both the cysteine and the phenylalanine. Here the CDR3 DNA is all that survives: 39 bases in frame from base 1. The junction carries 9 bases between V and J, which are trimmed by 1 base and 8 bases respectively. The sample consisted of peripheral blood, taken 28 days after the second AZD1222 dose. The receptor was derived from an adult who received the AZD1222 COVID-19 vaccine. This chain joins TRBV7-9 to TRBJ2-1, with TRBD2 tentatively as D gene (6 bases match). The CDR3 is CASSLGLVDEQFF. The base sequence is TGTGCCAGCAGCTTAGGACTAGTCGATGAGCAGTTCTTC. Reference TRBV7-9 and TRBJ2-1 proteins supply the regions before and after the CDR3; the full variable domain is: DTGVSQNPRHKITKRGQNVTFRCDPISEHNRLYWYRQTLGQGPEFLTYFQNEAQLEKSRLLSDRFSAERPKGSFSTLEIQRTEQGDSAMYLCASSLGLVDEQFFGPGTRLTVL.